This T cell receptor beta chain is drawn from a study of CD8+ T cells in alopecia areata. Whole-study context: Patients remained on tofacitinib for 6 to 18 months and then went 6 months without it.

The CDR3 is 11 amino acids. The germline V and J ends were trimmed by 4 bases and 4 bases, with 4 bases remaining between them. Germline CDR1 and CDR2: SGHRS and YFSETQ. As to treatment: oral pan-JAK inhibitor, 5-10 mg twice daily. Both peripheral blood and punch biopsies of lesional scalp skin were obtained from patients who had alopecia areata. Following RNA extraction, reverse transcription yielded cDNA that acted as the sequencing template. Sequencing used immunoSEQ multiplex PCR; TCRdb keeps in-frame clones, though not all of them. Of around 290,000 clones in the sample, 55% to 75% are singletons; the top ten hold more than 1.5%.

V usage is TRBV5-1 and J usage is TRBJ2-3; D is uncertain. This receptor was obtained from a human donor with alopecia areata. Source: CD4+ T cells sorted from blood, taken at week 24, from a patient treated with tofacitinib. CDR3 nucleotide sequence: TGCGCCAGCAGCGACGCAGATACGCAGTATTTT. It codes for CASSDADTQYF. Looking up the rest from reference TRBV5-1 and TRBJ2-3 gives the full variable domain: KAGVTQTPRYLIKTRGQQVTLSCSPISGHRSVSWYQQTPGQGLQFLFEYFSETQRNKGNFPGRFSGRQFSNSRSEMNVSTLELGDSALYLCASSDADTQYFGPGTRLTVL.